This T cell receptor (beta chain) was sequenced in a study of CXCR3-negative and CXCR3-positive naive CD8 T cells. A remark on this clonotype: What it binds is not known.

Study results and limitations: Researchers report that CXCR3-positive naive cells carry more hydrophobic TRB CDR3s than CXCR3-negative naive cells. Unlike memory cells, which differed, naive CXCR3-negative and CXCR3-positive cells had similar TRBV-TRBJ usage.

In preparing the TRB cDNA libraries, 5' RACE with UMI labels was used. TCRdb re-called the 5' RACE reads; every CDR3 protein appears as one record, without DNA. Its listing shows approximately 130,000 distinct CDR3 sequences. The CDR3 sequence is 12 residues long. Germline V CDR1 and CDR2: MNHEY, SVGAGI. This rearrangement joins TRBV6-5 to TRBJ2-7; the TRBD2 assignment by TCRdb is unverifiable without DNA. Sequencing was carried out using naive CXCR3+ CD8+ T cells from blood. Subset meaning: CD45RO-CCR7+CD27+CD95- naive CD8+ T cells expressing CXCR3 (TNR3+). The sequence came from a human donor in good health. Some clones in this sample may be carry-over from other donors' samples. CDR3 residues: CASSYSTGPQYF.